This T cell receptor beta chain was captured in a study of T cells in localized non-small cell lung cancer. General observations from the study: Sequencing involved a lone tumor region, leaving heterogeneity possible. Out of the top 100 tumor clones, a median roughly 52 were seen in adjacent lung. Greater blood T cell density accompanied longer overall survival.

This table comes from immunoSEQ multiplex PCR, and its TCRdb copy is limited to in-frame clones, with some not included. The repertoire has around 50,000 clones, 70% to 90% of them found once; the top ten carry roughly 5.5%. In the case of this clone: The antigen is not known.

Germline V gene data show CDR1 as SGDLS and CDR2 as YYNGEE. Trimming pared 3 bases from V and 4 bases from J, leaving 10 bases between. The CDR3 runs 13 residues. The genes are TRBV9 and TRBJ1-1; D may be TRBD1 (5 bases). The receptor was isolated from a woman aged 35 to 70 with stage I lung adenocarcinoma. Sequenced here: peripheral blood, sampled before any cancer treatment. The CDR3 bases are TGTGCCAGCAGCGGCGGGGGGAGCACTGAAGCTTTCTTT. Amino acids: CASSGGGSTEAFF.